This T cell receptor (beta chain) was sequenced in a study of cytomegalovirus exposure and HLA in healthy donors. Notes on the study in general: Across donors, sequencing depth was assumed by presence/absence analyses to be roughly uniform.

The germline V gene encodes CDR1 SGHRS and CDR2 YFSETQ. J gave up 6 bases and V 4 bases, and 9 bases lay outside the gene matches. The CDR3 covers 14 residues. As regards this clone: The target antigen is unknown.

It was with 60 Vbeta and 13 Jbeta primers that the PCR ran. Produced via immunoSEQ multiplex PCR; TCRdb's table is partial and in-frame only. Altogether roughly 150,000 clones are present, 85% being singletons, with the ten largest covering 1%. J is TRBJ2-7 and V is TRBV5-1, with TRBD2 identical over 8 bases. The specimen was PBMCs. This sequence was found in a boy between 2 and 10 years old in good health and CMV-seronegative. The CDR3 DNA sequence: TGCGCCAGCAGCCCGGGGGGGGTAATAGGCGAGCAGTACTTC. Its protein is CASSPGGVIGEQYF.